The 8 T cell receptor beta chains below were found in one sample sequenced in a study of blood T cell repertoires in COVID-19. Only in-frame clones appear in the TCRdb table, and some are missing; sequencing was by immunoSEQ multiplex PCR. The sample records around 230,000 clones, about nine tenths being singletons. Sample: peripheral blood. Every receptor here comes from a man aged 55-75 years who had recovered from COVID-19.

The J gene is TRBJ1-2, the V gene TRBV24-1; a possible D gene is TRBD1 (6 bases). The CDR3 runs 14 residues. CDR1 is KGHDR, CDR2 SFDVKD, per germline. V was pared by 4 bases and J by 4 bases, with 12 bases between. In nucleotides, the CDR3 is TGTGCCACCAGTGACCAGGGGACCTCCTATGGCTACACCTTC. It yields the protein CATSDQGTSYGYTF.

The J gene is TRBJ2-2, the V gene TRBV24-1; 13 positions agree with TRBD2. CDR3 length: 18 residues. Germline trimming cut 9 bases from V and 2 bases from J; bases unmatched to any gene: 11. From germline, CDR1 is KGHDR and CDR2 SFDVKD. CDR3 nucleotide sequence: TGTGCCACCGGGGGTTTCGGGACTAGCGGGGTTAACACCGGGGAGCTGTTTTTT. It yields the protein CATGGFGTSGVNTGELFF.

V and J are TRBV3-1 (or the pseudogene TRBV3-2) and TRBJ1-4, with 9 bases fitting TRBD1. The V gene's germline CDR1 is LGHDT and CDR2 YNNKEL (reference sequence). The CDR3 sequence is 16 residues long. Trimming took 4 bases from V and 7 from J; bases not matched to a gene: 10. CDR3 amino acids: CASSLYTGGWGEKLFF. The CDR3 DNA follows: TGTGCCAGCAGCCTCTACACAGGGGGCTGGGGTGAAAAACTGTTTTTT.

The chain links TRBV5-1 to TRBJ1-5; TRBD1 matches 8 bases. The CDR3 runs 15 residues. Losses at the gene ends were 4 bases for V and 3 bases for J; bases not matched to a gene: 6. Per the germline V gene, CDR1 is SGHRS and CDR2 is YFSETQ. The CDR3 is CASSTDRASNQPQHF. In DNA, the CDR3 is TGCGCCAGCAGCACGGACAGGGCCTCCAATCAGCCCCAGCATTTT.

This clone appeared a few times. This chain joins TRBV7-2 and TRBJ2-7; 10 bases fit TRBD1. The junction had 8 bases not matched to a gene; V was cut back by 5 bases and J by 1 base. The CDR3 is 16 amino acids. In germline, CDR1 is SGHTA, CDR2 FQGNSA. Here the CDR3 reads CASSVRTGGGSYEQYF. CDR3 nucleotide sequence: TGTGCCAGCAGCGTGAGGACAGGGGGTGGGTCCTACGAGCAGTACTTC.

CDR3 residues: CASKQGATGELFF. In nucleotides, the CDR3 is TGCGCCAGCAAACAGGGGGCCACCGGGGAGCTGTTTTTT. This chain uses TRBV10-2 with TRBJ2-2, with 9 positions matching TRBD1. CDR1 is WSHSY and CDR2 is SAAADI in the germline V gene. Trimming at V came to 7 bases and at J to 4 bases, leaving 1 base not matched to a gene. The CDR3 is 13 residues long.

This chain joins TRBV13 and TRBJ1-2; 7 positions match TRBD1. The ends lost 0 bases at V and 2 bases at J; junction bases unmatched: 0. CDR1 and CDR2 (germline): PRHDT, FYEKMQ (reference sequence). The CDR3 has 14 residues. CDR3 protein: CASSLGTGNYGYTF. CDR3 bases: TGTGCCAGCAGCTTAGGGACAGGGAACTATGGCTACACCTTC.

CDR3 DNA: TGTGCCACCAGTGATTGGGGGACAGGGGGAGAGTTCTTC. This codes for CATSDWGTGGEFF. This sequence joins TRBV24-1 and TRBJ2-1, with TRBD1 identical over 11 bases. V gave up 2 bases and J gave up 14 bases; unmatched junction bases: 4. Germline V CDR1 and CDR2: KGHDR, SFDVKD. The CDR3 runs 13 residues.